This T cell receptor (beta chain) is from a study of CD8+ T cells in alopecia areata. This clone was recorded only once. V was trimmed by 2 bases and J by 0 bases, leaving 6 bases between them. Germline assignment: CDR1 SGHDT and CDR2 YYEEEE. The CDR3 runs to 14 residues. Reverse transcription of extracted RNA yielded cDNA, which provided the sequencing template. TCRdb keeps only in-frame clones here, not all; method: immunoSEQ multiplex PCR. The table includes about 150,000 clones, 45% to 60% detected once. The chain carries TRBV5-6 and TRBJ2-1, with D hard to call. This TCR came from a human donor in good health. The sample consisted of CD4+ T cells sorted from blood. The CDR3 protein is CASSLISSYNEQFF. CDR3 nucleotide sequence: TGTGCCAGCAGCTTAATTAGCTCCTACAATGAGCAGTTCTTC.